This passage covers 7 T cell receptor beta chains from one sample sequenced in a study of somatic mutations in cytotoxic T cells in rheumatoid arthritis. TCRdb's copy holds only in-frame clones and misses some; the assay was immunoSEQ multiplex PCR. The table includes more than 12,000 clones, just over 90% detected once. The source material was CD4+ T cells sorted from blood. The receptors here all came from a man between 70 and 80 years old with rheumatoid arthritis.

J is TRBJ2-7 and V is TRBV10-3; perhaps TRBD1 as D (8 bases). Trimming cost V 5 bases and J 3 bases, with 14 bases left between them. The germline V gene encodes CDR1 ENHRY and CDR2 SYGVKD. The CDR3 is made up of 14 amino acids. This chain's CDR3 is CAISRTGTIYEQYF. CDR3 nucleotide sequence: TGTGCCATCAGTCGGACAGGGACTATCTACGAGCAGTACTTC.

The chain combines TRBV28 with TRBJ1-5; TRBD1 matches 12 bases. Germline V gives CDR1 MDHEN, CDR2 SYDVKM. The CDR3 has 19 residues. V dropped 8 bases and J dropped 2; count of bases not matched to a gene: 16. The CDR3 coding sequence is TGTGCCAGCTGGCCCGTAACCGGGACAGGGGGCGAGGGCAATCAGCCCCAGCATTTT. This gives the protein CASWPVTGTGGEGNQPQHF.

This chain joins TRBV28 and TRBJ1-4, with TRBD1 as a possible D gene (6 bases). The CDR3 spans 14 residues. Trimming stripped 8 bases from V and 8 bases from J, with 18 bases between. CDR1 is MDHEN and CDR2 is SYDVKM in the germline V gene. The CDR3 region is CASFVGGAGEKLFF. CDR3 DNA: TGTGCCAGCTTCGTGGGGGGGGCTGGGGAAAAACTGTTTTTT.

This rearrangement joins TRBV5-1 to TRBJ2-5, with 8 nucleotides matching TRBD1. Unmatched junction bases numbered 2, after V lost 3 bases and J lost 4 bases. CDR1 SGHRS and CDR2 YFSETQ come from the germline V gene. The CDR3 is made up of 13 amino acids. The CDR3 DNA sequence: TGCGCCAGCAGCTCAGGACAGGGAGAGACCCAGTACTTC. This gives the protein CASSSGQGETQYF.

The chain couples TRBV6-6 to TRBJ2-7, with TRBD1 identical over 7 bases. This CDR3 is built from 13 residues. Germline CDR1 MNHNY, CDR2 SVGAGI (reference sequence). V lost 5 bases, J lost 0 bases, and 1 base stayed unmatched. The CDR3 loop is CASSDRDSYEQYF. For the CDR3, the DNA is TGTGCCAGCAGTGACAGGGACTCCTACGAGCAGTACTTC.

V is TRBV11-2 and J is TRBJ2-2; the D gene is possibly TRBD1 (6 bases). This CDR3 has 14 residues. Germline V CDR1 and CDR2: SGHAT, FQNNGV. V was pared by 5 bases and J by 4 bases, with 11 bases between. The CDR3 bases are TGTGCCAGCAGCGGCAGGGGCGGCACCGGGGAGCTGTTTTTT. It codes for CASSGRGGTGELFF.

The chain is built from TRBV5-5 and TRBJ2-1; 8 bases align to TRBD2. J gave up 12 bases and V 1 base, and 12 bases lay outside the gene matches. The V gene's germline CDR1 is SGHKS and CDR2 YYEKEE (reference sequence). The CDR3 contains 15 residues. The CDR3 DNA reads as TGTGCCAGCAGCTTGAGTGGACTAGCAGCAGAGCCGCAGTTCTTC. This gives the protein CASSLSGLAAEPQFF.